A selection of T cell receptor beta chains follows, all from one sample in a study of CD8 T cells in Susac syndrome. TCRdb fed the immunoSEQ multiplex PCR reads into MiXCR, producing one record per CDR3 protein. The sample has some 200,000 distinct CDR3 sequences, roughly 96% seen once. Specimen: CD4+ T cells from PBMCs. The receptor set was obtained from a human donor with multiple sclerosis. Each CDR3 is given with its conserved first and last residue.

15 | TRBJ1-4 | TRBV29-1 | CSVGPGAAPVEKLFF
15 | TRBJ2-3 | TRBV3-1 | CASSRVKGFTDTQYF
14 | TRBJ1-1 | TRBV20-1 | CSARQAEGNTEAFF
12 | TRBJ2-3 | TRBV5-1 | CASSGQIQTQYF
12 | TRBJ1-3 | TRBV30 | CAWTDSSDTIYF
13 | TRBJ2-3 | TRBV30 | CAWSDGGTDTQYF
13 | TRBJ1-5 | TRBV3-1 | CASSQQLNQPQHF
13 | TRBJ2-5 | TRBV30 | CAWSRTVQETQYF
14 | TRBJ2-4 | TRBV13 | CASSSLDRENIQYF
16 | TRBJ2-1 | TRBV3-1 | CASSPGLAVFRDEQFF
12 | TRBJ2-7 | TRBV20-1 | CSAYGSNDEQYF
14 | TRBJ2-7 | TRBV4-2 | CASSQGMNSYEQYF
17 | TRBJ2-7 | TRBV3-1 | CASSQDTAGGYSYEQYF
16 | TRBJ2-1 | TRBV29-1 | CSVEDGGGRAYNEQFF
14 | TRBJ2-3 | TRBV5-1 | CASSTGPPTDTQYF
18 | TRBJ2-7 | TRBV10-1 | CASSESCIGVAGRYEQYF
15 | TRBJ2-1 | TRBV9 | CASSVNTGGFDEQFF
13 | TRBJ2-7 | TRBV30 | CAWSLSPPYEQYF
15 | TRBJ1-2 | TRBV6-6 | CASSPTTREDYGYTF
13 | TRBJ2-2 | TRBV3-1 | CASSQVDGAPLVF
13 | TRBJ2-3 | TRBV27 | CASSLDRTDTQYF
15 | TRBJ2-1 | TRBV29-1 | CSVFVPGRGTAEQFF
13 | TRBJ1-1 | TRBV10-2 | CASSVDRATEAFF
19 | TRBJ1-4 | TRBV15 | CATSRDRDRGSGTNEKLFF
14 | TRBJ1-2 | TRBV7-8 | CASSFHHTAEGYTF
13 | TRBJ1-1 | TRBV18 | CASHPSRGTEAFF
13 | TRBJ2-7 | TRBV20-1 | CSARDGQAPRTYF
13 | TRBJ1-2 | TRBV12-3/TRBV12-4 | CASKPPPRTGYTF
14 | TRBJ1-2 | TRBV10-2 | CASRPGQNSYGYTF
13 | TRBJ1-1 | TRBV11-1 | CASSLEMNTEAFF
14 | TRBJ2-7 | TRBV20-1 | CSARGDSLRDEQYF
15 | TRBJ1-1 | TRBV4-1 | CASSNLRTLNTEAFF